These T cell receptor beta chains were read from a single sample in a study of type 1 and type 2 diabetes patients. TCRdb recomputed calls from the multiplex PCR reads with MiXCR, one row per CDR3 protein. Counted here are some 250,000 distinct CDR3 sequences, roughly 48% occurring once; the ten biggest clones make up 12% to 15%. Sequencing was done on a sample of peripheral blood mononuclear cells (PBMCs). Receptors originate from a man between 18 and 29 years old with type 2 diabetes. CDR3s include the opening cysteine and the closing phenylalanine or tryptophan. Fields, in order: D gene, V gene, clone size, J gene, CDR3 protein, CDR3 DNA. A D gene is named only where the DNA matches it firmly. Some rows have no size entry. The others give once, few or many, or a class for an expanded clone.

d_gene: NA; v_gene: TRBV20-1; abundance: many; j_gene: TRBJ2-3; CDR3aa: CSARDWGGFPADTQYF; CDR3nt: TGCAGTGCTAGAGATTGGGGCGGTTTCCCGGCAGATACGCAGTATTTT
d_gene: NA; v_gene: TRBV6-6; abundance: NA; j_gene: TRBJ2-5; CDR3aa: CASSPFDSQETQYF; CDR3nt: TGTGCCAGCAGTCCATTCGACAGCCAAGAGACCCAGTACTTC
d_gene: NA; v_gene: TRBV19; abundance: NA; j_gene: TRBJ1-6; CDR3aa: CASSIGDPLYDNSPLHF; CDR3nt: TGTGCCAGTAGTATCGGGGATCCCCTATATGATAATTCACCCCTCCACTTT
d_gene: NA; v_gene: TRBV19; abundance: few; j_gene: TRBJ1-1; CDR3aa: CASSIDRPGMNTEAFF; CDR3nt: TGTGCCAGTAGTATAGATCGGCCAGGGATGAACACTGAAGCTTTCTTT
d_gene: NA; v_gene: TRBV5-6; abundance: NA; j_gene: TRBJ1-1; CDR3aa: CAWADMNTEAFF; CDR3nt: TGTGCCTGGGCCGACATGAACACTGAAGCTTTCTTT
d_gene: TRBD1; v_gene: TRBV7-3; abundance: NA; j_gene: TRBJ2-2; CDR3aa: CASSPGQGKVGELFF; CDR3nt: TGTGCCAGCAGCCCAGGACAGGGGAAGGTCGGGGAGCTGTTTTTT
d_gene: NA; v_gene: TRBV10-2; abundance: few; j_gene: TRBJ1-2; CDR3aa: CASSDNGAPTF; CDR3nt: TGCGCCAGCAGTGACAACGGAGCCCCGACCTTC
d_gene: TRBD2; v_gene: TRBV5-1; abundance: NA; j_gene: TRBJ2-7; CDR3aa: CASRGTSQPLVEQYF; CDR3nt: TGCGCCAGCAGGGGGACTAGTCAACCCTTGGTCGAGCAGTACTTC
d_gene: NA; v_gene: TRBV12-3/TRBV12-4; abundance: NA; j_gene: TRBJ2-5; CDR3aa: CASSRALGEETQYF; CDR3nt: TGTGCCAGCAGCCGGGCCCTAGGGGAAGAGACCCAGTACTTC
d_gene: NA; v_gene: TRBV2; abundance: NA; j_gene: TRBJ2-3; CDR3aa: CASRKSTDTQYF; CDR3nt: TGTGCCAGCCGAAAAAGCACAGATACGCAGTATTTT
d_gene: TRBD2; v_gene: TRBV19; abundance: few; j_gene: TRBJ2-7; CDR3aa: CASSLAGESSYEQYF; CDR3nt: TGTGCCAGTAGTTTGGCGGGAGAGAGCTCCTACGAGCAGTACTTC
d_gene: NA; v_gene: TRBV12-3/TRBV12-4; abundance: NA; j_gene: TRBJ2-1; CDR3aa: CASSWSKSYNEQFF; CDR3nt: TGTGCCAGCAGTTGGAGCAAGTCCTACAATGAGCAGTTCTTC
d_gene: NA; v_gene: TRBV30; abundance: few; j_gene: TRBJ2-1; CDR3aa: CAWSVRDWDYNEQFF; CDR3nt: TGTGCCTGGAGTGTCCGGGACTGGGACTACAATGAGCAGTTCTTC
d_gene: NA; v_gene: TRBV29-1; abundance: few; j_gene: TRBJ2-7; CDR3aa: CSVHGSYEQYF; CDR3nt: TGCAGCGTTCACGGATCCTACGAGCAGTACTTC
d_gene: NA; v_gene: TRBV12-3/TRBV12-4; abundance: NA; j_gene: TRBJ2-1; CDR3aa: CASSSRDTNNEQFF; CDR3nt: TGTGCCAGCAGTTCCCGGGACACGAACAATGAGCAGTTCTTC
d_gene: NA; v_gene: TRBV19; abundance: many; j_gene: TRBJ1-1; CDR3aa: CASSITGLGTEAFF; CDR3nt: TGTGCCAGTAGTATTACAGGGTTGGGAACTGAAGCTTTCTTT
d_gene: NA; v_gene: TRBV13; abundance: NA; j_gene: TRBJ2-7; CDR3aa: CASSLGSARHEQYF; CDR3nt: TGTGCCAGCAGCTTAGGTTCGGCGCGCCACGAGCAGTACTTC
d_gene: NA; v_gene: TRBV7-2; abundance: few; j_gene: TRBJ2-1; CDR3aa: CASSLLPESNEQFF; CDR3nt: TGTGCCAGCAGCTTACTCCCCGAATCCAATGAGCAGTTCTTC
d_gene: TRBD1; v_gene: TRBV28; abundance: NA; j_gene: TRBJ1-1; CDR3aa: CASRMTGRGTEAFF; CDR3nt: TGTGCCAGCAGAATGACAGGGAGGGGCACTGAAGCTTTCTTT
d_gene: NA; v_gene: TRBV4-1; abundance: few; j_gene: TRBJ2-7; CDR3aa: CASSQAGASSYEQYF; CDR3nt: TGCGCCAGCAGCCAAGCCGGAGCCAGCTCCTACGAGCAGTACTTC
d_gene: NA; v_gene: TRBV20-1; abundance: NA; j_gene: TRBJ1-1; CDR3aa: CSASVPGNTEAFF; CDR3nt: TGCAGTGCTAGCGTACCAGGGAACACTGAAGCTTTCTTT
d_gene: NA; v_gene: TRBV10-1; abundance: many; j_gene: TRBJ2-7; CDR3aa: CASSEAGSEQYF; CDR3nt: TGCGCCAGCAGTGAGGCGGGGAGCGAGCAGTACTTC
d_gene: NA; v_gene: TRBV19; abundance: few; j_gene: TRBJ1-2; CDR3aa: CASSTQYRDGYTF; CDR3nt: TGTGCCAGTAGTACCCAGTACCGTGATGGCTACACCTTC
d_gene: NA; v_gene: TRBV10-3; abundance: many; j_gene: TRBJ2-3; CDR3aa: CAISETTDTQYF; CDR3nt: TGTGCCATCAGTGAGACGACAGATACGCAGTATTTT
d_gene: TRBD2; v_gene: TRBV12-3/TRBV12-4; abundance: once; j_gene: TRBJ2-7; CDR3aa: CASSLMASGGRYEQYF; CDR3nt: TGTGCCAGCAGCTTAATGGCTAGCGGGGGACGCTACGAGCAGTACTTC
d_gene: NA; v_gene: TRBV7-9; abundance: NA; j_gene: TRBJ2-3; CDR3aa: CASSLMGVSGTDTQYF; CDR3nt: TGTGCCAGCAGCTTAATGGGTGTTTCAGGCACAGATACGCAGTATTTT
d_gene: NA; v_gene: TRBV20-1; abundance: NA; j_gene: TRBJ2-1; CDR3aa: CSARAQRLTFYNEQFF; CDR3nt: TGCAGTGCTAGAGCCCAGCGGCTAACGTTTTACAATGAGCAGTTCTTC
d_gene: NA; v_gene: TRBV20-1; abundance: NA; j_gene: TRBJ1-4; CDR3aa: CSAQSDGWGNEKLFF; CDR3nt: TGCAGTGCCCAATCCGATGGGTGGGGTAATGAAAAACTGTTTTTT
d_gene: NA; v_gene: TRBV7-3; abundance: NA; j_gene: TRBJ2-2; CDR3aa: CASSLVRGELFF; CDR3nt: TGTGCCAGCAGCCTCGTGAGGGGGGAGCTGTTTTTT
d_gene: NA; v_gene: TRBV7-8; abundance: NA; j_gene: TRBJ2-5; CDR3aa: CASSNRAFRPAIQQETQYF; CDR3nt: TGTGCCAGCAGCAACCGGGCCTTCAGGCCCGCCATACAACAAGAGACCCAGTACTTC
d_gene: NA; v_gene: TRBV2; abundance: NA; j_gene: TRBJ2-5; CDR3aa: CASRSGQEAQYF; CDR3nt: TGTGCCAGCCGTAGCGGCCAAGAGGCCCAGTACTTC
d_gene: TRBD2; v_gene: TRBV7-3; abundance: few; j_gene: TRBJ2-7; CDR3aa: CASSLFGGGLSEQYF; CDR3nt: TGTGCCAGCAGCTTATTCGGGGGGGGCCTGTCCGAGCAGTACTTC
d_gene: NA; v_gene: TRBV30; abundance: few; j_gene: TRBJ2-7; CDR3aa: CAWSLGGSEQYF; CDR3nt: TGTGCCTGGAGCCTAGGGGGATCCGAGCAGTACTTC
d_gene: NA; v_gene: TRBV4-1; abundance: NA; j_gene: TRBJ2-7; CDR3aa: CASSQDGGYEQYF; CDR3nt: TGCGCCAGCAGCCAAGATGGCGGTTACGAGCAGTACTTC
d_gene: NA; v_gene: TRBV9; abundance: NA; j_gene: TRBJ2-6; CDR3aa: CASSVAVSSGANVLTF; CDR3nt: TGTGCCAGCAGCGTAGCCGTGTCCTCTGGGGCCAACGTCCTGACTTTC
d_gene: TRBD1; v_gene: TRBV5-1; abundance: NA; j_gene: TRBJ1-2; CDR3aa: CASSTRQGGFYGYTF; CDR3nt: TGCGCCAGCAGCACCCGACAGGGAGGGTTCTATGGCTACACCTTC
d_gene: NA; v_gene: TRBV7-2; abundance: NA; j_gene: TRBJ2-1; CDR3aa: CASSLVQGRHYEQFF; CDR3nt: TGTGCCAGCAGCTTGGTTCAGGGCAGGCATTATGAGCAGTTCTTC
d_gene: NA; v_gene: TRBV12-3/TRBV12-4; abundance: few; j_gene: TRBJ2-7; CDR3aa: CASSFMTAYEQYF; CDR3nt: TGTGCCAGCAGTTTTATGACGGCCTACGAGCAGTACTTC
d_gene: TRBD2; v_gene: TRBV6-5; abundance: NA; j_gene: TRBJ2-7; CDR3aa: CASSDAGGRSYEQYF; CDR3nt: TGTGCCAGCAGTGATGCGGGGGGACGGTCCTACGAGCAGTACTTC
d_gene: NA; v_gene: TRBV20-1; abundance: NA; j_gene: TRBJ2-7; CDR3aa: CSATSPATYEQYF; CDR3nt: TGCAGTGCCACCTCGCCCGCTACCTACGAGCAGTACTTC
d_gene: NA; v_gene: TRBV7-2; abundance: once; j_gene: TRBJ1-1; CDR3aa: CASIPSGRFEAFF; CDR3nt: TGTGCCAGCATTCCCTCGGGGAGGTTTGAAGCTTTCTTT
d_gene: NA; v_gene: TRBV15; abundance: NA; j_gene: TRBJ2-7; CDR3aa: CATSRLPGRDYEQYF; CDR3nt: TGTGCCACCAGCAGACTACCGGGACGGGACTACGAGCAGTACTTC